A single T cell receptor beta chain is shown here with its context. The antigen remains undetermined. Blood CD8+ and CD4+ T cells underwent high-throughput TCR beta sequencing. With V trimmed by 4 bases and J by 4 bases, 1 base remained unmatched. The germline CDR1 and CDR2 sequences are MNHEY and SVGAGI. The CDR3 is 13 amino acids. This record belongs to a study of CD8 T cells in Susac syndrome. Overall study findings and caveats: The relatively small number of individuals in the TCR sequencing and HLA analysis was acknowledged by the study.

It was with random hexamers that roughly 0.45 to 1 ug RNA was reverse transcribed. By means of immunoSEQ multiplex PCR, TCR beta CDR3 spanning 54 Vbeta and 13 Jbeta underwent amplification. TCRdb re-called the immunoSEQ multiplex PCR reads with MiXCR, one entry per CDR3 protein. The sample holds under 550,000 distinct CDR3 sequences; around 85% are singletons and the top ten take roughly 0.11%. This chain joins TRBV6-5 and TRBJ1-3; TRBD1 aligns across 7 bases. The origin of this receptor is a human donor with multiple sclerosis. The specimen sequenced was CD8+ T cells from PBMCs. The CDR3 coding sequence is TGTGCCAGCAGTTTGACAGGGGGAAACACCATATATTTT. Translation: CASSLTGGNTIYF.